This TCR beta chain came from a study of T cells after somatic rescue of genetic block. Sequencing used immunoSEQ multiplex PCR; TCRdb keeps in-frame clones, though not all of them. The sample yields 65,000 to 70,000 clones, around 90% seen once. Sample: peripheral blood mononuclear cells (PBMCs). This receptor was obtained from a man in his forties or fifties.

The CDR3 DNA reads as TGTGCCAGTAGTAGCGGGGCATCTAATGAAAAACTGTTTTTT. Its protein product is CASSSGASNEKLFF. V is TRBV19 and J is TRBJ1-4; perhaps TRBD1 as D (5 bases). The CDR3 covers 14 residues. Germline loops: CDR1 LNHDA, CDR2 SQIVND (reference sequence). Trimming took 4 bases from V and 3 from J, leaving 9 bases between them.